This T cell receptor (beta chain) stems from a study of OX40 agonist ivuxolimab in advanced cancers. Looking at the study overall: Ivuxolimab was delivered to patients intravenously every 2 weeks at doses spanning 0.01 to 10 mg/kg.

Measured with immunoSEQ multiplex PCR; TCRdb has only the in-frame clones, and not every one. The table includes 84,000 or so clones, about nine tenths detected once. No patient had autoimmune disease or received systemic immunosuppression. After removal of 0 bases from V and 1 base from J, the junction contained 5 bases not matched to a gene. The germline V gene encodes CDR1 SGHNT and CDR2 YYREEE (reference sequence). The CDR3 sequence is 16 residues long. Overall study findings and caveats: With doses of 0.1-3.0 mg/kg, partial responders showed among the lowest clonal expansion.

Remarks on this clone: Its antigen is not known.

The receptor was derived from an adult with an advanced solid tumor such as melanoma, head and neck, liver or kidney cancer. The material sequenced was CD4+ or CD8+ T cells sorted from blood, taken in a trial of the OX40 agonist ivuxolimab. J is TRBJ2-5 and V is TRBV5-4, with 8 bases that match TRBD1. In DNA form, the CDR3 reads TGTGCCAGCAGCTTGGGTGACAGGGGAACCCAAGAGACCCAGTACTTC. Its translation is CASSLGDRGTQETQYF.